This T cell receptor beta chain was recovered during a study of shared clonotypes between healthy human individuals. Findings of the study overall: Inspection by rarefaction showed sorted-subset sequencing to be incomplete despite large depth. The sharing of about 5% of naive CD4 clonotypes was seen across several donors. Memory subsets had estimated richness that was generally smaller than that of naive subsets. Some clonotypes were shared by all four sorted-subset donors, while others were not shared. The non-shared ones had lower generation probabilities than the shared ones.

The CDR3 is 16 amino acids. The ends lost 8 bases at V and 5 bases at J; junction bases unmatched: 14. Per the germline V gene, CDR1 is MRHNA and CDR2 is SNTAGT. To note about this clone: Its antigen is not identified.

Sequencing used immunoSEQ multiplex PCR; TCRdb keeps in-frame clones, though not all of them. The profile covers about 2.4 million clones, with 90% to 95% appearing a single time and 0.36% taken by the ten largest. V is TRBV6-4 and J is TRBJ2-1, with 8 positions matching TRBD2. Sequenced sample: naive CD4+ T cells from PBMCs. The sample's subset: CD45RA+ positively selected. The clonotype was recovered from a man between 18 and 29 years old in good health. Some clones in this sample may be carry-over from other donors' samples. DNA of the CDR3: TGTGCCAGCCATACGCCCTCTAGCGGGTCCAACAATGAGCAGTTCTTC. It codes for CASHTPSSGSNNEQFF.